The 12 T cell receptor beta chains presented below share a single source sample, sequenced in a study of T cell responses to AZD1222 COVID-19 vaccine. Only in-frame clones appear in the TCRdb table, and some are missing; sequencing was by immunoSEQ multiplex PCR. The repertoire holds 90,000 to 150,000 clones, with just over 90% as singletons. Sequenced here: peripheral blood, sampled on day 0 of AZD1222 vaccination. All receptors derive from an adult in good health.

This chain links TRBV24-1 with TRBJ2-3; 15 bases agree with TRBD2. Losses at the gene ends were 4 bases for V and 1 base for J; bases not matched to a gene: 8. CDR3 length equals 19 residues. Germline assignment: CDR1 KGHDR and CDR2 SFDVKD. The CDR3 nucleotides are TGTGCCACCAGTGACCCCGGGACTAGCGGGGGGCGTGGCACAGATACGCAGTATTTT. Its protein is CATSDPGTSGGRGTDTQYF.

The chain has TRBV6-1 and TRBJ2-5; TRBD2 agrees at 9 bases. Germline values: CDR1 MNHNS, CDR2 SASEGT. With V trimmed by 4 bases and J by 2 bases, 5 bases remained unmatched. The CDR3 consists of 15 residues. The CDR3 loop reads CASSGAGGRQETQYF. CDR3 nucleotides: TGTGCCAGCAGTGGAGCGGGGGGCCGTCAAGAGACCCAGTACTTC.

This clone was detected a few times. The chain joins TRBV7-6 to TRBJ2-1, with D perhaps TRBD2 (6 bases). Germline V gene lookup returns CDR1 SGHVS and CDR2 FNYEAQ. V lost 5 bases and J lost 1, with 18 bases in between. This CDR3 is 17 amino acids long. The CDR3 loop is CASSDWRGRGSYNEQFF. The CDR3 DNA follows: TGTGCCAGCAGCGATTGGCGGGGACGTGGGTCCTACAATGAGCAGTTCTTC.

The DNA of the CDR3 is TGTGCCAGTAGTCCCCGGCCTTACTATGGCTACACCTTC. It encodes CASSPRPYYGYTF. This sequence joins TRBV19 and TRBJ1-2; D ambiguous. V was trimmed by 5 bases and J by 3 bases, leaving 10 bases between them. Looked up from germline, CDR1 is LNHDA and CDR2 is SQIVND (reference sequence). This CDR3 has 13 residues.

V is TRBV7-3 and J is TRBJ1-6; D uncertain. V was clipped by 5 bases and J by 0 bases, with 17 bases between them. The CDR3 is 18 amino acids. CDR1 is SGHTA, CDR2 FQGTGA, per germline. The CDR3 is CASSPPAHRSSYNSPLHF. CDR3 nucleotide sequence: TGTGCCAGCAGCCCCCCGGCGCATAGGAGCTCCTATAATTCACCCCTCCACTTT.

CDR3 DNA: TGTGCCAGTAGGGGAGCGAACACCGGGGAGCTGTTTTTT. It codes for CASRGANTGELFF. The genes are TRBV12-3 or TRBV12-4 and TRBJ2-2, with D perhaps given as TRBD1 or TRBD2 (5 bases each). CDR3 length: 13 amino acids. The ends were cut back, 9 bases at V and 0 bases at J, with 8 bases in the middle.

The CDR3 nucleotides read TGTGCCAGCTCGGACACAGATTACGAGCAGTACTTC. It translates to CASSDTDYEQYF. The rearrangement joins TRBV19 to TRBJ2-7, with D maybe TRBD1 (5 bases). The germline V gene has CDR1 LNHDA and CDR2 SQIVND (reference sequence). The V gene lost 9 bases and the J gene lost 4 bases, with 13 bases spanning the gap. This CDR3 comprises 12 residues.

The rearrangement uses TRBV6-1 and TRBJ1-5, with D possibly being TRBD1 (5 bases). The CDR3 length is 18 residues. Trimming took off 2 bases at V and 3 bases at J, with 20 bases between the two ends. Per germline, CDR1 MNHNS and CDR2 SASEGT. The CDR3 coding sequence is TGTGCCAGCAGTGAATTCGTTTATAATGAGGGGACCAATCAGCCCCAGCATTTT. It specifies CASSEFVYNEGTNQPQHF.

This chain uses TRBV9 with TRBJ1-4; no definite D call. Trimming removed 2 bases at V and 7 bases at J, with 15 bases between. CDR1 is SGDLS and CDR2 is YYNGEE in the germline V gene. The CDR3 totals 15 residues. In nucleotides, the CDR3 is TGTGCCAGCAGCGTCGATATGGGTTATAGTGAAAAACTGTTTTTT. This sequence encodes CASSVDMGYSEKLFF.

The chain employs TRBV19 and TRBJ1-1; 9 bases fit TRBD1. Germline lookup yields CDR1 LNHDA and CDR2 SQIVND (reference sequence). Trimming at V came to 6 bases and at J to 8 bases, leaving 10 bases not matched to a gene. The CDR3 loop spans 14 amino acids. The DNA for the CDR3 is TGTGCCAGTAGCCGAAGGACAGGGGTTACCGAAGCTTTCTTT. This sequence encodes CASSRRTGVTEAFF.

The chain combines TRBV4-3 with TRBJ2-7; 7 bases align to TRBD1. The V and J ends lost 0 bases and 3 bases, in that order; junction bases with no gene match: 8. This CDR3 contains 16 residues. The germline gives CDR1 LGHNA, CDR2 YSLEER. This chain's CDR3 is CASSQEFGDRYYEQYF. The CDR3 coding sequence is TGCGCCAGCAGCCAAGAGTTTGGGGACAGATACTACGAGCAGTACTTC.

This chain joins TRBV5-1 and TRBJ1-3, with TRBD1 as a possible D gene (6 bases). This CDR3 is built from 16 residues. Germline loops: CDR1 SGHRS, CDR2 YFSETQ. Trimming removed 0 bases at V and 0 bases at J, with 10 bases between. The DNA for the CDR3 is TGCGCCAGCAGCTTGGAGACAGGTCTCTCTGGAAACACCATATATTTT. Amino acid sequence: CASSLETGLSGNTIYF.